This T cell receptor beta chain was sequenced in a study of T-cell reconstitution after alpha-beta-depleted transplantation in children. This clonotype was seen at least ten times. Its target is not known. In germline, CDR1 is SGHVS, CDR2 FNYEAQ. The CDR3 runs 15 residues. Trimming shortened V by 5 bases and J by 0 bases, and 12 bases separated the two germline ends. Unique molecular identifiers were used in preparing the TCRbeta library. TCRdb reanalysed the PCR reads using MiXCR and keeps one entry per CDR3 protein. The profile shows around 440,000 distinct CDR3 sequences, 15% to 20% of them singletons. Regarding the study as a whole: Some patients showed high day-60 TCRbeta diversity, which derived from surviving recipient T cells and thymic progenitors. Several hundred graft clones that had expanded were reportedly the source of alpha-beta T cells about two months after transplant. At the one-year point after transplant, T-cell counts and TCRbeta diversity were found to come mostly from T cells that had been newly produced.

The J gene is TRBJ2-3, the V gene TRBV7-6; D not certain. Sample: PBMCs, mostly from graft donor cells, taken 360 days after TCRalphabeta/CD19-depleted stem cell transplant. The sequence derives from a boy in the first two years of life who had a stem cell transplant for Wiskott-Aldrich syndrome, so the T cells may come from the graft donor. Here the CDR3 reads CASSRLTVSTDTQYF. The CDR3 DNA reads as TGTGCCAGCAGCCGACTGACGGTTAGCACAGATACGCAGTATTTT. The full variable domain, its missing parts supplied by reference TRBV7-6 and TRBJ2-3, is GAGVSQSPRYKVTKRGQDVALRCDPISGHVSLYWYRQALGQGPEFLTYFNYEAQQDKSGLPNDRFSAERPEGSISTLTIQRTEQRDSAMYRCASSRLTVSTDTQYFGPGTRLTVL.